Each of the 24 T cell receptor beta chains below was sequenced from the same sample in a study of blood T cell repertoires in COVID-19. TCRdb's copy holds only in-frame clones and misses some; the assay was immunoSEQ multiplex PCR. The sample holds under 150,000 clones, roughly 84% seen once. The sample consisted of PBMCs or T cells enriched from blood (not recorded which). The receptors stem from a man aged 50-59 years in a cohort exposed to, infected with or recovered from COVID-19 (not recorded which).

V is TRBV5-5 and J is TRBJ2-3; 7 bases fit TRBD2. V dropped 2 bases and J dropped 4; count of bases not matched to a gene: 7. CDR3 length: 15 amino acids. Germline V lookup: CDR1 SGHKS, CDR2 YYEKEE (reference sequence). CDR3 coding DNA: TGTGCCAGCAGCTTCTCTTCTAGCGGATCAGATACGCAGTATTTT. It specifies CASSFSSSGSDTQYF. Combining the CDR3 with reference TRBV5-5 and TRBJ2-3 gives the whole variable domain DAGVTQSPTHLIKTRGQQVTLRCSPISGHKSVSWYQQVLGQGPQFIFQYYEKEERGRGNFPDRFSARQFPNYSSELNVNALLLGDSALYLCASSFSSSGSDTQYFGPGTRLTVL.

The chain combines TRBV5-5 with TRBJ2-7, with TRBD1 matching 9 bases. The germline gives CDR1 SGHKS, CDR2 YYEKEE (reference sequence). This CDR3 has 14 amino acids. Germline trimming cut 5 bases from V and 1 base from J; bases unmatched to any gene: 4. The CDR3 protein is CASRRTGESYEQYF. Written as DNA, the CDR3 is TGTGCCAGCAGACGGACAGGGGAATCCTACGAGCAGTACTTC.

The chain recombines TRBV28 with TRBJ2-1; D is possibly TRBD2 (6 bases). The CDR3 is 15 residues long. Germline values: CDR1 MDHEN, CDR2 SYDVKM. Trimming removed 4 bases at V and 6 bases at J, with 16 bases between. In DNA form, the CDR3 reads TGTGCCAGCAGTTCGGAGATAGCGGTTTCCAATGAGCAGTTCTTC. This translates into CASSSEIAVSNEQFF.

This clone was detected a few times. The chain has TRBV21-1 and TRBJ2-2; the DNA was not used to check the table's D call, TRBD2. TRBV21-1 represents a pseudogene. CDR3 length: 16 residues. CDR3 nucleotides: TGTGCCAGCAGCAAATACGAGGACTCTTCCCACGGGGAGCTGTTTTTT. Encoded protein: CASSKYEDSSHGELFF.

The gene calls are TRBV27 and TRBJ1-5, with unresolved D. V lost 6 bases to trimming and J lost 3 bases, with 12 bases between them. The CDR3 is 14 amino acids. Germline V gene data show CDR1 as MNHEY and CDR2 as SMNVEV (reference sequence). The CDR3 region is CASSPGSINQPQHF. CDR3 coding DNA: TGTGCCAGCAGCCCCGGGTCTATCAATCAGCCCCAGCATTTT.

V gene TRBV5-6 combines with J gene TRBJ2-1, with TRBD2 identical over 9 bases. The CDR3 runs 15 residues. The trim removed 1 base at V and 8 bases at J, leaving 7 bases unmatched. Per the germline V gene, CDR1 is SGHDT and CDR2 is YYEEEE. The CDR3 nucleotides read TGTGCCAGCAGCTTGTCTGGCGGGGGGGCGCATGAGCAGTTCTTC. The encoded protein is CASSLSGGGAHEQFF.

The chain links TRBV9 to TRBJ2-3; 14 nucleotides align to TRBD2. The CDR3 runs 16 residues. Germline CDR1 and CDR2: SGDLS and YYNGEE. Trimming cost V 4 bases and J 7 bases; bases outside gene matches: 8. This chain's CDR3 is CASSLSGTSGSYTQYF. CDR3 in DNA: TGTGCCAGCAGCTTATCCGGGACTAGCGGGAGTTATACGCAGTATTTT.

The rearrangement uses TRBV24-1 and TRBJ2-3; the D gene is possibly TRBD1 (5 bases). Deletions cut 2 bases from V and 2 bases from J, with 25 bases between. Germline assignment: CDR1 KGHDR and CDR2 SFDVKD. The CDR3 runs to 20 residues. The CDR3 DNA reads TGTGCCACCAGTGATTCTGACAGCCTTTACGACTCCTCTTCCACAGATACGCAGTATTTT. Translation: CATSDSDSLYDSSSTDTQYF.

The chain has TRBV12-3 or TRBV12-4 and TRBJ2-7, with 9 positions matching TRBD1. CDR3 length: 13 residues. The V segment lost 5 bases and the J segment 4 bases; nucleotides outside the gene matches: 3. In DNA form, the CDR3 reads TGTGCCAGCAGTGAGGGACAGGGATACGAGCAGTACTTC. Its protein product is CASSEGQGYEQYF.

This CDR3 is CASSMELAGYGYEQYF. The CDR3 coding sequence is TGTGCCAGTAGTATGGAGCTGGCAGGGTATGGCTACGAGCAGTACTTC. V is TRBV19 and J is TRBJ2-7; tentative D call: TRBD1 (5 bases). The germline CDR1 and CDR2 sequences are LNHDA and SQIVND (reference sequence). This CDR3 has 16 amino acids. Trimming stripped 3 bases from V and 3 bases from J, with 18 bases between.

The rearrangement links TRBV28 to TRBJ2-5; perhaps TRBD1 as D (5 bases). V lost 4 bases and J 2 bases, leaving 11 bases between the germline ends. The CDR3 extends over 14 amino acids. Germline V gives CDR1 MDHEN, CDR2 SYDVKM. CDR3 in amino acids: CASSSRTSQETQYF. Here the CDR3 DNA reads TGTGCCAGCAGTTCGCGGACAAGTCAAGAGACCCAGTACTTC. The full variable domain, rest sourced from reference TRBV28 and TRBJ2-5, is DVKVTQSSRYLVKRTGEKVFLECVQDMDHENMFWYRQDPGLGLRLIYFSYDVKMKEKGDIPEGYSVSREKKERFSLILESASTNQTSMYLCASSSRTSQETQYFGPGTRLLVL.

The genes are TRBV21-1 and TRBJ2-5; the D call in the table, TRBD2, was not verified against the DNA. TRBV21-1 is labeled a pseudogene. The CDR3 is 15 amino acids. CDR3 in amino acids: CASSGPTSHVETQYF. As DNA, the CDR3 is TGTGCCAGCAGCGGGCCGACTAGTCACGTAGAGACCCAGTACTTC.

The gene calls are TRBV6-5 and TRBJ2-7; D might be TRBD2 (6 bases). V lost 8 bases and J lost 1, with 15 bases in between. CDR3 size: 14 residues. Germline V gene data show CDR1 as MNHEY and CDR2 as SVGAGI. This CDR3 is CASLPEAGSYEQYF. CDR3 bases: TGTGCCAGCCTCCCCGAGGCGGGATCCTACGAGCAGTACTTC.

The gene calls are TRBV27 and TRBJ2-5; perhaps TRBD2 as D (6 bases). V dropped 5 bases and J dropped 4 bases, with 17 bases sitting between them. The length of the CDR3 is 15 residues. CDR1 MNHEY and CDR2 SMNVEV come from the germline V gene (reference sequence). This CDR3 is CASSHGGGAGETQYF. The CDR3 DNA reads as TGTGCCAGCAGTCATGGTGGCGGGGCGGGAGAGACCCAGTACTTC.

This chain links TRBV19 with TRBJ1-2; 7 nucleotides match TRBD1. From germline, CDR1 is LNHDA and CDR2 SQIVND (reference sequence). V was pared by 5 bases and J by 4 bases, with 1 base of the junction left unmatched. The CDR3 loop spans 12 amino acids. CDR3 loop: CASSDRAYGYTF. CDR3 nucleotides: TGTGCCAGTAGTGACAGGGCCTATGGCTACACCTTC.

The chain couples TRBV3-1 (or the pseudogene TRBV3-2) to TRBJ1-3; the D gene is possibly TRBD1 (5 bases). Trimming removed 3 bases at V and 4 bases at J, with 10 bases between. CDR1 and CDR2 from the germline V gene are LGHDT and YNNKEL (reference sequence). This CDR3 contains 14 residues. The CDR3 loop is CASSHLTAGNTIYF. The DNA for the CDR3 is TGTGCCAGCAGCCACTTGACAGCGGGAAACACCATATATTTT.

The V gene is TRBV30, the J gene TRBJ1-2; D might be TRBD1 (6 bases). There are 12 residues in the CDR3. V lost 2 bases, J lost 5 bases, and 9 bases lay in between. Germline V gene data show CDR1 as GTSNPN and CDR2 as SVGIG (reference sequence). In DNA, the CDR3 is TGTGCCTGGAGTCCCGGGACATATGGCTACACCTTC. Protein: CAWSPGTYGYTF.

The V call is TRBV6-1, the J call TRBJ2-7; D may be TRBD1 (5 bases). V dropped 2 bases and J dropped 2 bases, with 13 bases sitting between them. Per germline, CDR1 MNHNS and CDR2 SASEGT. The CDR3 runs to 15 residues. CDR3 region: CASSESGGAAYEQYF. The CDR3, as DNA: TGTGCCAGCAGTGAATCGGGTGGGGCAGCCTACGAGCAGTACTTC.

The chain has TRBV6-4 and TRBJ2-7, with TRBD1 matching over 7 bases. The CDR3 loop spans 15 amino acids. The V gene's germline CDR1 is MRHNA and CDR2 SNTAGT. V lost 6 bases and J lost 4; bases outside the gene matches: 12. The CDR3 DNA is TGTGCCAGCAGCGGACAGGACAGCCTACTTTACGAGCAGTACTTC. The encoded protein is CASSGQDSLLYEQYF.

CDR3 loop: CASSSTSGGFWETQYF. For the CDR3, the DNA is TGTGCCAGCAGCTCGACTAGCGGGGGGTTTTGGGAGACCCAGTACTTC. J is TRBJ2-5 and V is TRBV7-8; the match to TRBD2 covers 13 bases. This CDR3 comprises 16 residues. Germline trimming cut 4 bases from V and 5 bases from J; bases unmatched to any gene: 7. CDR1 is SGHVS, CDR2 FQNEAQ, per germline.

This clone was picked up a small number of times. The chain links TRBV5-6 to TRBJ1-1; 11 bases are a match to TRBD1. The J segment lost 0 bases and the V segment lost 4 bases, leaving 5 bases of the junction unmatched. The CDR3 length is 16 residues. Looked up from germline, CDR1 is SGHDT and CDR2 is YYEEEE. Written as DNA, the CDR3 is TGTGCCAGCAGCCTCGGACAGGGGGCGTTGAACACTGAAGCTTTCTTT. Its protein product is CASSLGQGALNTEAFF.

The genes are TRBV25-1 and TRBJ1-1; possible D gene TRBD1, 5 bases. The length of the CDR3 is 16 residues. The V gene's germline CDR1 is MGHDK and CDR2 SYGVNS. Between the trimmed V and J ends, which lost 2 bases and 0 bases, there was a span of 13 bases. The CDR3 region is CASSETGAELNTEAFF. CDR3 in DNA: TGTGCCAGCAGTGAAACTGGGGCAGAATTGAACACTGAAGCTTTCTTT.

The V gene is TRBV20-1, the J gene TRBJ2-7; D possibly corresponds to TRBD2 (5 bases). Trimming pared 3 bases from V and 3 bases from J, leaving 12 bases between. Germline CDR1 DFQATT, CDR2 SNEGSKA (reference sequence). This CDR3 spans 13 amino acids. CDR3: CSASQAGGYEQYF. For the CDR3, the DNA is TGCAGTGCTAGTCAGGCCGGAGGCTACGAGCAGTACTTC.

The genes are TRBV18 and TRBJ2-5, with 7 bases fitting TRBD1. The CDR3 length is 16 residues. V lost 1 base and J lost 5; bases outside the gene matches: 10. The germline V gene has CDR1 KGHSH and CDR2 LQKENI. In nucleotides, the CDR3 is TGTGCCAGCTCACCACGACCCGACAGGGTGATGGAGACCCAGTACTTC. Translating it yields CASSPRPDRVMETQYF.